This T cell receptor beta chain appears in the sequencing data of a study of shared clonotypes between healthy human individuals. Whole-study findings and limits: Estimated richness values were generally larger in naive subsets than in memory subsets. A reduction in generation probabilities was seen for non-shared clonotypes relative to those shared by all four donors.

Per the germline V gene, CDR1 is GTSNPN and CDR2 is SVGIG (reference sequence). Deletions cut 0 bases from V and 6 bases from J, with 14 bases between. The length of the CDR3 is 15 residues. Notes on this clone: Its antigen is unknown.

Each PCR replicate from the sorted subsets contained about 210 ng DNA, which is roughly 33,000 T cell genomes. Repertoires were generated with immunoSEQ multiplex PCR, while TCRdb's copy carries only in-frame clones and drops some. This sample has around 2,000,000 clones, with around 95% found just once. Sequencing was done on a sample of naive CD4+ T cells sorted from blood. The subset was: CD45RA+ positively selected. The chain links TRBV30 to TRBJ2-2; the D call may be TRBD1 or TRBD2 (5 bases each). This sequence was found in a man younger than 35 in good health. CDR3 amino acids: CAWSVRLGGPGELFF. The CDR3 DNA reads TGTGCCTGGAGTGTACGACTTGGGGGTCCCGGGGAGCTGTTTTTT.